This T cell receptor beta chain appears in the sequencing data of a study of T cell repertoires in cytomegalovirus infection. About the research overall: It can be stated that public TCR beta signatures indicated CMV infection as well as a matching HLA type. Overall study findings and caveats: HLA-C-restricted CMV-specific TCR beta clonotypes prevailed in the ex vivo response. Carriage of CMV together with the relevant HLA was identifiable through cumulative public TCR beta family frequency.

This clonotype came up a few times. Antigen: not known. The CDR3 runs 16 residues. The V segment lost 5 bases and the J segment 4 bases; nucleotides outside the gene matches: 5. Germline lookup yields CDR1 SGHTA and CDR2 FQGTGA. TCRdb re-derived calls from the reads in MiXCR, one entry per CDR3 protein. The data contain some 150,000 distinct CDR3 sequences, around a quarter of them singletons. The receptor comes from a human donor in good health (CMV status not recorded). Some clones in this sample may be carry-over from other donors' samples. The chain carries TRBV7-3 and TRBJ2-3; TRBD2 agrees at 14 bases. Source material: PBMCs. CDR3 coding DNA: TGTGCCAGCAGCGCCGGGACTAGCGGGGGATCAGATACGCAGTATTTT. This encodes CASSAGTSGGSDTQYF.